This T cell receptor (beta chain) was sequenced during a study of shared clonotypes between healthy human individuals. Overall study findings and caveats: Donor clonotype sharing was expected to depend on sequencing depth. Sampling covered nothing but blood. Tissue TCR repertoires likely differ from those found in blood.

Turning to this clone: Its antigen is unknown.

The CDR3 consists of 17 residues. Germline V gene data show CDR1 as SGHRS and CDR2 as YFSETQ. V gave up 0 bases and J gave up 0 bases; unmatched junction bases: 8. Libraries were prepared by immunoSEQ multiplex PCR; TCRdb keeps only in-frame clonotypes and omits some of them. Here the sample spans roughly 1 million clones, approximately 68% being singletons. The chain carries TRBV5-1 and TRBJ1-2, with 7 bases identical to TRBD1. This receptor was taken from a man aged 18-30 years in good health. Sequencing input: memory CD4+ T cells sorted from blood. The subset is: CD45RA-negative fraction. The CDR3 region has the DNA TGCGCCAGCAGCTTGGAAGTAGGGGGCTTAGCTAACTATGGCTACACCTTC. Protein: CASSLEVGGLANYGYTF.